These 28 T cell receptor beta chains originate from one sample sequenced in a study of T-cell memory formation after mild COVID-19. TCRdb reprocessed the 5' RACE reads via MiXCR and lists one record per CDR3 protein. The sample includes about 320,000 distinct CDR3 sequences, about 13% of them seen just once. Sequencing used PBMCs or a T cell subset sorted from them (not recorded which). The receptors were sampled from a man between 18 and 29 years old who had mild COVID-19 (a few samples of this study predate the infection). Cell type and time point are not known.

This clonotype was picked up a small number of times. The rearrangement joins TRBV7-9 to TRBJ1-4; 8 bases line up with TRBD1. The CDR3 covers 20 residues. Trimming cost V 4 bases and J 1 base; bases outside gene matches: 17. Germline CDR1 reads SEHNR; CDR2 reads FQNEAQ (reference sequence). CDR3 amino acids: CASSSRRGQAPRGTNEKLFF. For the CDR3, the DNA is TGTGCCAGCAGCTCCCGCAGGGGACAGGCTCCCAGGGGAACTAATGAAAAACTGTTTTTT.

This clonotype appeared a few times. The rearrangement uses TRBV6-5 and TRBJ1-1; perhaps TRBD1 as D (5 bases). The CDR3 has 15 amino acids. V shed 4 bases and J shed 0 bases, with 12 bases lying between them. Germline V lookup: CDR1 MNHEY, CDR2 SVGAGI. CDR3 in amino acids: CASSWSGRVNTEAFF. In nucleotides, the CDR3 is TGTGCCAGCAGTTGGTCGGGCAGGGTGAACACTGAAGCTTTCTTT.

CDR3 DNA: TGTGCCAGCAGTTATAGGGGGGCCCTATCTGGGGCCAACGTCCTGACTTTC. It is translated as CASSYRGALSGANVLTF. The chain links TRBV6-2 or TRBV6-3 to TRBJ2-6; the D gene could be TRBD1 or TRBD2 (6 bases each). The germline V gene has CDR1 MNHEY and CDR2 SVGEGT. CDR3 length: 17 amino acids. V gave up 3 bases and J gave up 1 base, with 13 bases separating them.

In DNA, the CDR3 is TGTGCCAGCATCGGGGTCCGCACTGAAGCTTTCTTT. This translates into CASIGVRTEAFF. The V call is TRBV2, the J call TRBJ1-1; unclear D gene. Trimming removed 7 bases from V and 4 bases from J, with 10 bases in between. CDR1 SNHLY and CDR2 FYNNEI come from the germline V gene. The CDR3 has 12 amino acids.

The J gene is TRBJ2-1, the V gene TRBV7-9; 8 bases are a match to TRBD1. The germline V gene has CDR1 SEHNR and CDR2 FQNEAQ (reference sequence). The CDR3 covers 18 residues. Germline trimming cut 1 base from V and 2 bases from J; bases unmatched to any gene: 10. This CDR3 reads CASSLGGPGTGAYNEQFF. The CDR3 region has the DNA TGTGCCAGCAGCTTAGGAGGCCCCGGGACAGGCGCCTACAATGAGCAGTTCTTC. The complete variable domain, with remaining parts taken from reference TRBV7-9 and TRBJ2-1, reads DTGVSQNPRHKITKRGQNVTFRCDPISEHNRLYWYRQTLGQGPEFLTYFQNEAQLEKSRLLSDRFSAERPKGSFSTLEIQRTEQGDSAMYLCASSLGGPGTGAYNEQFFGPGTRLTVL.

This clonotype was counted only a few times. J is TRBJ2-7 and V is TRBV7-2, with D perhaps matching TRBD2 (6 bases). Germline V lookup: CDR1 SGHTA, CDR2 FQGNSA. CDR3 size: 14 residues. V shed 5 bases and J shed 6 bases, with 17 bases lying between them. The CDR3 DNA is TGTGCCAGCAGCGAAGCGGGTCCCGCCCTCGAGCAGTACTTC. This sequence encodes CASSEAGPALEQYF.

This clonotype was counted many times. This chain joins TRBV7-2 and TRBJ2-3, with 7 nucleotides matching TRBD1. Germline V gene data show CDR1 as SGHTA and CDR2 as FQGNSA. V was clipped by 5 bases and J by 2 bases; unmatched bases: 4. The CDR3 is made up of 14 amino acids. The CDR3 loop is CASSPDRSTDTQYF. The DNA for the CDR3 is TGTGCCAGCAGCCCGGACAGGTCCACAGATACGCAGTATTTT.

This chain links TRBV7-2 with TRBJ2-5, with TRBD2 matching 8 bases. Germline CDR1 is SGHTA and CDR2 is FQGNSA. This CDR3 has 15 residues. The V segment lost 5 bases and the J segment 1 base; nucleotides outside the gene matches: 6. For the CDR3, the DNA is TGTGCCAGCAGCCTGAGCGGGGGAGGCCAAGAGACCCAGTACTTC. Translation: CASSLSGGGQETQYF.

The chain joins TRBV5-1 to TRBJ2-1; D might be TRBD1 (6 bases). The CDR3 is 15 residues long. The V end was cut by 0 bases, the J end by 6 bases, with 13 bases between. Germline CDR1 SGHRS, CDR2 YFSETQ. CDR3 coding DNA: TGCGCCAGCAGCTTGGAACCCCAAGGGGGCAATGAGCAGTTCTTC. It yields the protein CASSLEPQGGNEQFF.

The chain carries TRBV6-5 and TRBJ2-2, with 11 bases that match TRBD2. Germline assignment: CDR1 MNHEY and CDR2 SVGAGI. The CDR3 loop spans 16 amino acids. J lost 5 bases, V lost 5 bases, and 7 bases had no gene match. CDR3 DNA: TGTGCCAGCAGTGACAAGGGACTAGCGGTGACCGGGGAGCTGTTTTTT. Protein: CASSDKGLAVTGELFF.

The sample holds a few counts of this clonotype. The chain recombines TRBV24-1 with TRBJ2-2; D is unresolved. CDR3 length: 13 residues. V was shortened by 0 bases and J by 6 bases, with 4 bases between the two germline ends. Germline-derived CDR1 and CDR2 are KGHDR and SFDVKD. In nucleotides, the CDR3 is TGTGCCACCAGTGATTTGAATTCCGGGGAGCTGTTTTTT. Its protein is CATSDLNSGELFF.

This clonotype was recorded a few times. This sequence joins TRBV5-1 and TRBJ2-5, with a possible D match to TRBD1 (6 bases). The V gene lost 7 bases and the J gene lost 2 bases, with 18 bases spanning the gap. The germline CDR1 and CDR2 sequences are SGHRS and YFSETQ. The CDR3 is 15 amino acids. This CDR3 is CASGREIRGQETQYF. The CDR3 DNA follows: TGCGCCAGCGGTCGTGAAATCAGGGGACAAGAGACCCAGTACTTC.

The rearrangement uses TRBV4-3 and TRBJ1-6; D is unclear. CDR3 length equals 15 residues. CDR1 is LGHNA and CDR2 is YSLEER in the germline V gene. Trimming took 1 base from V and 5 from J, leaving 9 bases between them. The CDR3 protein is CASSQVHVNNSPLHF. CDR3 bases: TGCGCCAGCAGCCAAGTCCACGTAAATAATTCACCCCTCCACTTT.

J is TRBJ1-5 and V is TRBV20-1; TRBD1 agrees at 12 bases. With 5 bases clipped from V and 2 bases from J, the junction kept 10 bases outside the gene matches. This CDR3 region has 17 residues. Germline lookup yields CDR1 DFQATT and CDR2 SNEGSKA (reference sequence). The CDR3 DNA sequence: TGCAGTGCTCTCCGGGGACAGGGGGCGGGGGGCAATCAGCCCCAGCATTTT. Protein: CSALRGQGAGGNQPQHF.

This clonotype was detected only a few times. The gene calls are TRBV27 and TRBJ2-7; 8 nucleotides align to TRBD1. V lost 6 bases to trimming and J lost 5 bases; unmatched junction nucleotides: 6. The CDR3 is made up of 13 amino acids. Germline lookup yields CDR1 MNHEY and CDR2 SMNVEV (reference sequence). The CDR3 sequence is CASSGQGGNEQYF. The CDR3 nucleotides read TGTGCCAGCAGCGGACAGGGTGGGAACGAGCAGTACTTC.

The gene calls are TRBV9 and TRBJ2-3; 10 bases map to TRBD1. Germline V gene lookup returns CDR1 SGDLS and CDR2 YYNGEE. This CDR3 contains 15 residues. V was pared by 3 bases and J by 5 bases, with 6 bases of the junction left unmatched. This CDR3 is CASSATGGELDTQYF. CDR3 in DNA: TGTGCCAGCAGCGCGACAGGGGGCGAGTTAGATACGCAGTATTTT.

This clonotype has more than one count but fewer than ten. The chain has TRBV7-3 and TRBJ2-1; D call uncertain. The V end lost 2 bases, the J end lost 0 bases, and 8 bases lay between the germline ends. The germline V gene encodes CDR1 SGHTA and CDR2 FQGTGA. There are 15 residues in the CDR3. The CDR3 is CASSLRTSSYNEQFF. The CDR3 region has the DNA TGTGCCAGCAGCTTACGGACGAGCTCCTACAATGAGCAGTTCTTC.

The chain links TRBV7-6 to TRBJ2-5; unclear D gene. The CDR3 length is 14 residues. The germline CDR1 and CDR2 sequences are SGHVS and FNYEAQ. V was shortened by 7 bases and J by 1 base, with 13 bases between the two germline ends. Here the CDR3 reads CASTLMSIQETQYF. The CDR3 DNA sequence: TGTGCCAGCACCCTTATGTCGATCCAAGAGACCCAGTACTTC.

This clonotype was seen only a few times. This chain connects TRBV4-3 to TRBJ2-6; no clear D gene. Germline CDR1 and CDR2: LGHNA and YSLEER. The length of the CDR3 is 15 residues. With 1 base removed from V and 2 bases from J, the gap between germline ends came to 6 bases. The CDR3 DNA reads as TGCGCCAGCAGCCAAGGATACGCTGGGGCCAACGTCCTGACTTTC. This sequence encodes CASSQGYAGANVLTF.

The rearrangement uses TRBV4-1 and TRBJ1-5, with D unresolved. V was trimmed by 2 bases and J by 5 bases, leaving 7 bases between them. CDR1 and CDR2 (germline): MGHRA, YSYEKL. CDR3 size: 13 residues. The CDR3 bases are TGCGCCAGCAGCCAATTTAGTTATCAGCCCCAGCATTTT. Translation: CASSQFSYQPQHF.

This clonotype has at least ten counts. The genes are TRBV5-1 and TRBJ2-1; D could derive from TRBD1 or TRBD2 (5 bases each). V lost 5 bases and J lost 0, with 15 bases in between. CDR1 and CDR2 from the germline V gene are SGHRS and YFSETQ. CDR3 length equals 16 residues. CDR3: CASRGTGPSSYNEQFF. The CDR3 region has the DNA TGCGCCAGCAGGGGGACGGGGCCGAGCTCCTACAATGAGCAGTTCTTC. The whole variable domain, filled in from reference TRBV5-1 and TRBJ2-1, reads KAGVTQTPRYLIKTRGQQVTLSCSPISGHRSVSWYQQTPGQGLQFLFEYFSETQRNKGNFPGRFSGRQFSNSRSEMNVSTLELGDSALYLCASRGTGPSSYNEQFFGPGTRLTVL.

Only a few counts were recorded for this clonotype. The rearrangement links TRBV20-1 to TRBJ2-7; no clear D. CDR1 and CDR2 from the germline V gene are DFQATT and SNEGSKA (reference sequence). Deletions cut 0 bases from V and 0 bases from J, with 9 bases between. This CDR3 region has 14 residues. CDR3 coding DNA: TGCAGTGCTAGAGATCCCCCTAGCTCCTACGAGCAGTACGTC. The encoded protein is CSARDPPSSYEQYV.

This clonotype turned up a few times. V usage is TRBV4-3 and J usage is TRBJ1-4; 10 nucleotides agree with TRBD1. CDR3 length: 15 residues. CDR1 is LGHNA and CDR2 is YSLEER in the germline V gene. J lost 7 bases, V lost 2 bases, and 4 bases had no gene match. CDR3 in DNA: TGCGCCAGCAGCCAACCGGGACAGGGGATTGAAAAACTGTTTTTT. It yields the protein CASSQPGQGIEKLFF.

This clonotype has a handful of counts. This rearrangement joins TRBV6-2 or TRBV6-3 to TRBJ2-5; D may be TRBD2 (6 bases). The ends were cut back, 4 bases at V and 5 bases at J, with 8 bases in the middle. CDR3 length: 12 residues. In germline, CDR1 is MNHEY, CDR2 SVGEGT. This chain's CDR3 is CASSLAVETQYF. CDR3 bases: TGTGCCAGCAGTTTAGCGGTTGAGACCCAGTACTTC.

This rearrangement joins TRBV7-9 to TRBJ2-3; 12 positions match TRBD2. Germline lookup yields CDR1 SEHNR and CDR2 FQNEAQ (reference sequence). The CDR3 consists of 19 residues. After removal of 4 bases from V and 0 bases from J, the junction contained 11 bases not matched to a gene. CDR3 residues: CASSWLPSGRAWSTDTQYF. In DNA, the CDR3 is TGTGCCAGCAGCTGGTTGCCTAGCGGGAGGGCCTGGAGCACAGATACGCAGTATTTT.

This clonotype has more than one count but fewer than ten. The chain links TRBV5-1 to TRBJ1-1; TRBD1 matches 7 bases. Unmatched junction bases numbered 3, after V lost 0 bases and J lost 1 base. The CDR3 is 15 residues long. Germline V gene lookup returns CDR1 SGHRS and CDR2 YFSETQ. The CDR3: CASSLARDRNTEAFF. In nucleotides, the CDR3 is TGCGCCAGCAGCTTGGCCCGGGACAGGAACACTGAAGCTTTCTTT.

This chain links TRBV7-9 with TRBJ1-2, with D perhaps matching TRBD1 (5 bases). This CDR3 is built from 15 residues. Germline lookup yields CDR1 SEHNR and CDR2 FQNEAQ (reference sequence). V was shortened by 5 bases and J by 6 bases, with 19 bases between the two germline ends. The DNA for the CDR3 is TGTGCCAGCAGCCAAGATCTCATCTGGGGGGATGGCTACACCTTC. It codes for CASSQDLIWGDGYTF.

This chain uses TRBV12-3 or TRBV12-4 with TRBJ1-4, with TRBD1 as a possible D gene (5 bases). The ends were cut back, 6 bases at V and 5 bases at J, with 16 bases in the middle. This CDR3 is 15 amino acids long. CDR3 nucleotide sequence: TGTGCCAGCAGACCCTACGGGGGGAGGAATGAAAAACTGTTTTTT. It yields the protein CASRPYGGRNEKLFF.